The sequence of this T cell receptor (beta chain) was determined in a study of blood T cell repertoires in COVID-19. Study as a whole: In each case, the material was cDNA or gDNA derived from T cells, B-cell-depleted T cells, or PBMCs.

Here immunoSEQ multiplex PCR was the method, and the copy in TCRdb shows in-frame clones only, minus some. Among 430,000 or so clones listed, around 90% were seen once. CDR1 and CDR2 from the germline V gene are MNHEY and SVGAGI. The V gene lost 4 bases and the J gene lost 2 bases, with 9 bases spanning the gap. The CDR3 runs 14 residues. This receptor was obtained from a man in his late teens or twenties with COVID-19, enrolled during active disease. V and J are TRBV6-5 and TRBJ2-1; perhaps TRBD2 as D (6 bases). Sequencing input: peripheral blood. The DNA of the CDR3 is TGTGCCAGCAGTTTGGGCGGGACCTACAATGAGCAGTTCTTC. Protein sequence: CASSLGGTYNEQFF.